The rows below give T cell receptor beta chains drawn from one sample of a study of T-cell memory formation after mild COVID-19. Each CDR3 protein gets one entry after TCRdb re-called the 5' RACE reads with MiXCR. The sample lists approximately 580,000 distinct CDR3 sequences; about 20% were seen once. Sequencing was performed on PBMCs or a T cell subset sorted from them (not recorded which). The receptor set was obtained from an adult woman who had mild COVID-19 (a few samples of this study predate the infection). Cell type and time point are not known. CDR3s include the opening cysteine and the closing phenylalanine or tryptophan. The D gene is left open where the match is weak. Clone size is given for some rows only: seen once, a few or many times, or a class if the clone is expanded.

>NA|TRBJ1-1|NA|TRBV4-1
TGCGCCAGCAGCCCCGGGCCCACGCCGAAAAAATCTCTTGAAGCTTTCTTT
CASSPGPTPKKSLEAFF
>few|TRBJ2-7|NA|TRBV7-9
TGTGCCAGCAGCTTAATCCCAGGGACCGAGCAGTACTTC
CASSLIPGTEQYF
>NA|TRBJ2-3|TRBD2|TRBV9
TGTGCCAGCAGCGGGACTAGCGGGGGGGTGGATACGCAGTATTTT
CASSGTSGGVDTQYF
>few|TRBJ1-5|NA|TRBV5-6
TGTGCCAGCAGCTTGGCCGGGGGCGGACAGCCCCAGCATTTT
CASSLAGGGQPQHF
>many|TRBJ1-1|NA|TRBV5-5
TGTGCCAGCAGTGTTCAGACAGAAATGAACACTGAAGCTTTCTTT
CASSVQTEMNTEAFF
>NA|TRBJ2-2|NA|TRBV5-5
TGTGCCAGCAGCCCAAGAACTGCTACGAACACCGGGGAGCTGTTTTTT
CASSPRTATNTGELFF
>few|TRBJ2-1|TRBD2|TRBV7-6
TGTGCCAGCAGCTTAGCCCGACTAGCGGGGGGCCAACCCACGCCGAATGAGCAGTTCTTC
CASSLARLAGGQPTPNEQFF
>many|TRBJ2-1|NA|TRBV7-3
TGTGCCAGCAGCAGCCTCCACAGGGTCGATGAGCAGTTCTTC
CASSSLHRVDEQFF
>NA|TRBJ1-1|NA|TRBV12-3/TRBV12-4
TGTGCCAGCGGCATCGGAGCTGAAGCTTTCTTT
CASGIGAEAFF
>NA|TRBJ1-6|NA|TRBV5-6
TGTGCCAGCAAATTTGAGGGTGACTCCTATAATTCACCCCTCCACTTT
CASKFEGDSYNSPLHF
>few|TRBJ1-2|NA|TRBV2
TGTGCCAGCCGTACCCAGGTTGGGGCGCGGGGCTACACCTTC
CASRTQVGARGYTF
>NA|TRBJ2-5|NA|TRBV27
TGTGCCAGCAGTCTCTCTTGGAGGTTCCAAGAGACCCAGTACTTC
CASSLSWRFQETQYF
>NA|TRBJ1-2|TRBD1|TRBV7-9
TGTGCCAGCAGTTGGGGACAGGGTGGTGGCTACACCTTC
CASSWGQGGGYTF
>NA|TRBJ2-1|TRBD2|TRBV24-1
TGTGCCACCGGTAGCGGGAGTGAGCAGTTCTTC
CATGSGSEQFF
>few|TRBJ2-3|TRBD2|TRBV7-9
TGTGCCAGCAGCTTAAAGACTAGCGGGAGTTGGACAGATACGCAGTATTTT
CASSLKTSGSWTDTQYF
>few|TRBJ2-5|NA|TRBV3-1
TGTGCCAGCAGCCTGCGGGGACACTTTCAAGAGACCCAGTACTTC
CASSLRGHFQETQYF
>NA|TRBJ2-1|NA|TRBV5-1
TGCGCCAGCAGCTTGGCCAGGGAAATTGAGCAGTTCTTC
CASSLAREIEQFF
>NA|TRBJ2-3|TRBD1|TRBV29-1
TGCAGCGGTGACACAGGGGCTGGCACAGATACGCAGTATTTT
CSGDTGAGTDTQYF
>NA|TRBJ1-1|TRBD1|TRBV6-1
TGTGCCAGCAGTGAAGGGACAGGGTATATGAACACTGAAGCTTTCTTT
CASSEGTGYMNTEAFF
>NA|TRBJ2-5|TRBD2|TRBV6-5
TGTGCCAGCAGTTACGACCCTCTAGCGGGAGGTGAAGAGACCCAGTACTTC
CASSYDPLAGGEETQYF
>few|TRBJ2-2|NA|TRBV7-2
TGTGCCAGCAGCTTAGGGCAGCCGGGCACCGGGGAGCTGTTTTTT
CASSLGQPGTGELFF
>few|TRBJ2-7|TRBD2|TRBV29-1
TGCAGCGTTGTTGGGCTAGCGGGAACCTACGAGCAGTACTTC
CSVVGLAGTYEQYF
>NA|TRBJ2-3|NA|TRBV5-1
TGCGCCAGCAGCCCATCGTCAAACACAGATACGCAGTATTTT
CASSPSSNTDTQYF
>NA|TRBJ2-3|NA|TRBV20-1
TGCAGTGCTAGAGTAGTTTCCACAGATACGCAGTATTTT
CSARVVSTDTQYF
>NA|TRBJ1-2|NA|TRBV12-3/TRBV12-4
TGTGCCAGCAGCCCCCTTGGGGGGGAAGGTGGCTACACCTTC
CASSPLGGEGGYTF
>few|TRBJ1-2|NA|TRBV12-3/TRBV12-4
TGTGCCAGCAGCCCGCAGCCTGGGGCGGGTGGCTACACCTTC
CASSPQPGAGGYTF
>few|TRBJ2-6|NA|TRBV15
TGTGCCACCAGCAGACCCCTCTCTGGGGCCAACGTCCTGACTTTC
CATSRPLSGANVLTF
>NA|TRBJ2-7|TRBD1|TRBV10-3
TGTGCCATCAGTGATAAACAGGGGCTTCAGGGCGAGCAGTACTTC
CAISDKQGLQGEQYF
>NA|TRBJ1-1|TRBD1|TRBV7-2
TGTGCCAGCAGGTGGGGACAGGGCGTCACTGAAGCTTTCTTT
CASRWGQGVTEAFF
>NA|TRBJ1-2|NA|TRBV29-1
TGCAGCGCTCCGACAGAAGTTAACTATGGCTACACCTTC
CSAPTEVNYGYTF
>NA|TRBJ2-3|TRBD1|TRBV6-4
TGTGCCAGCAGTGAACAGGGGGCAAGCACAGATACGCAGTATTTT
CASSEQGASTDTQYF
>NA|TRBJ2-3|TRBD1|TRBV24-1
TGTGCCACCAGTGACTCTGACAGGGGGGGGACAGATACGCAGTATTTT
CATSDSDRGGTDTQYF
>few|TRBJ2-7|NA|TRBV10-3
TGTGCCATCAGTGAGCGTTGGGAGCAGTACTTC
CAISERWEQYF
>few|TRBJ2-7|NA|TRBV6-5
TGTGCCAGCAGTCCCCATTCGTCCTACGAGCAGTACTTC
CASSPHSSYEQYF
>NA|TRBJ1-6|NA|TRBV12-3/TRBV12-4
TGTGCCAGCATAGTCGGCCCGGGTTCACCCCTCCACTTT
CASIVGPGSPLHF
>few|TRBJ1-1|TRBD1|TRBV5-1
TGCGCCAGCAGCTTGGGAACAGGGGGCTGGAGCACTGAAGCTTTCTTT
CASSLGTGGWSTEAFF
>few|TRBJ2-2|NA|TRBV28
TGTGCCAGCAGTCTAATAACTGAGAACACCGGGGAGCTGTTTTTT
CASSLITENTGELFF
>NA|TRBJ2-3|NA|TRBV7-2
TGTGCCAGCAGCTACGTGAGGGAAGATACGCAGTATTTT
CASSYVREDTQYF
>NA|TRBJ2-1|NA|TRBV24-1
TGTGCCACCAGTGCCAGGGCTGGACCCCAGGGTGAGCAGTTCTTC
CATSARAGPQGEQFF
>NA|TRBJ2-7|NA|TRBV4-1
TGCGCCAGCAGCCATGACGGGAGCTCCTACGAGCAGTACTTC
CASSHDGSSYEQYF
>NA|TRBJ2-5|NA|TRBV29-1
TGCAGCGTTGAGATGGGGCTTGAGACCCAGTACTTC
CSVEMGLETQYF
>few|TRBJ1-2|TRBD1|TRBV2
TGTGCCAGCAGGGGGGACAGGGTTAACTATGGCTACACCTTC
CASRGDRVNYGYTF
>NA|TRBJ1-3|NA|TRBV15
TGTGCCACCAGCAGAGATTCGAGAGTCTCTGGAAACACCATATATTTT
CATSRDSRVSGNTIYF
>NA|TRBJ1-2|TRBD1|TRBV12-5
TGTGCTAGTGGTTTCCGGGACAGGGATGAAGGCTACACCTTC
CASGFRDRDEGYTF
>few|TRBJ1-4|NA|TRBV4-1
TGCGCCAGCAGCCAAGATCGGACCCCATGGGAAAAACTGTTTTTT
CASSQDRTPWEKLFF
>few|TRBJ2-7|NA|TRBV24-1
TGTGCCACCAGTGACGGGACCTCTCGCGAGCAGTACTTC
CATSDGTSREQYF
>few|TRBJ2-7|NA|TRBV24-1
TGTGCCACCAGTGATGGGAACCACGAGCAGTACTTC
CATSDGNHEQYF
>few|TRBJ1-1|TRBD1|TRBV7-3
TGTGCCAGCAGCTTGGGACAGGGACCGAACACTGAAGCTTTCTTT
CASSLGQGPNTEAFF
>NA|TRBJ2-3|TRBD2|TRBV4-1
TGCGCCAGCAGCGCGCCCGGGACTAGGCATACGCAGTATTTT
CASSAPGTRHTQYF
>NA|TRBJ1-5|TRBD1|TRBV11-2
TGTGCCAGCAGCTTAGATGGTACAGGGGGCAATCAGCCCCAGCATTTT
CASSLDGTGGNQPQHF
>few|TRBJ2-7|NA|TRBV18
TGTGCCAGCTCACCACCGAATGGGTATGAGCAGTACTTC
CASSPPNGYEQYF
>many|TRBJ2-2|TRBD1|TRBV4-3
TGCGCCAGCAGCCAAGGACAGGGCTTCGGCGGGGAGCTGTTTTTT
CASSQGQGFGGELFF
>NA|TRBJ2-7|TRBD1|TRBV15
TGTGCCACCAGCAGAGGGACAGGAGCCTACGAGCAGTACTTC
CATSRGTGAYEQYF
>NA|TRBJ2-7|TRBD1|TRBV7-2
TGTGCCAGCAGCCCCGGACAGGGTAGAAGGTACGAGCAGTACTTC
CASSPGQGRRYEQYF
>NA|TRBJ2-7|TRBD1|TRBV7-8
TGTGCCAGCAGCTCTTCGGGACAGCCCTTCTACGAGCAGTACTTC
CASSSSGQPFYEQYF